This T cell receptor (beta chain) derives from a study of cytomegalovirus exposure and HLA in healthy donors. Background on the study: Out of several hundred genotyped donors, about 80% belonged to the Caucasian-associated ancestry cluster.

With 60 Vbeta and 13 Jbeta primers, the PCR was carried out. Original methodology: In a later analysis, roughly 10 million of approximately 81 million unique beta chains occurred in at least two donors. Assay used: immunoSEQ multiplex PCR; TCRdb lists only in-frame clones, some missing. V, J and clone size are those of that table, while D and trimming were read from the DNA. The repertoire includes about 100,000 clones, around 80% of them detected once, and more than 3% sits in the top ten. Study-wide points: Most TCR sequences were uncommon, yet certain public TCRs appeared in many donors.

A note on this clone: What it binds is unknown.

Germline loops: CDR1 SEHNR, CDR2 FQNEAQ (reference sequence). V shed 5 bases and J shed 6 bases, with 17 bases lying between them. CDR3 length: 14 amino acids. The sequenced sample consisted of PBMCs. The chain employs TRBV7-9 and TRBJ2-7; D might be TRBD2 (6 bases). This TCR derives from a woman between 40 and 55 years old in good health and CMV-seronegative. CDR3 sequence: CASSPERALREQYF. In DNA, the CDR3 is TGTGCCAGCAGCCCTGAGCGGGCGCTACGCGAGCAGTACTTC.